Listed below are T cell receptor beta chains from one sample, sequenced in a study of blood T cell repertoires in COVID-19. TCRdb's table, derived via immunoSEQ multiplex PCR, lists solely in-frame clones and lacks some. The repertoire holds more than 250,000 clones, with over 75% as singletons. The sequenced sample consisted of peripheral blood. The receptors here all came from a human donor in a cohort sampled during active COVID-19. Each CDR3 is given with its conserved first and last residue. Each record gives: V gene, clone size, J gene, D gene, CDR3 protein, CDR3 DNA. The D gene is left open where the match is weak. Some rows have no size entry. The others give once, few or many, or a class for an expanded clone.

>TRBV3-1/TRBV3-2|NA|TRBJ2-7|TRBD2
CASRRGLAEGYEQYF
TGTGCCAGCAGACGAGGACTAGCGGAAGGTTACGAGCAGTACTTC
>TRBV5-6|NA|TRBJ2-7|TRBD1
CASSLGLDRGDEQYF
TGTGCCAGCAGCTTGGGATTGGACAGGGGGGACGAGCAGTACTTC
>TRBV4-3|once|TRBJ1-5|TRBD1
CASSQTPGQVQHF
TGCGCCAGCAGCCAGACCCCGGGACAGGTCCAGCATTTT
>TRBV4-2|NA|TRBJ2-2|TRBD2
CASSQDRRAGGPTGELFF
TGTGCCAGCAGCCAAGATAGGAGAGCGGGAGGGCCCACCGGGGAGCTGTTTTTT
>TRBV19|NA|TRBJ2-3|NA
CASSYQRGGDTQYF
TGTGCCAGTAGCTACCAAAGGGGGGGGGATACGCAGTATTTT
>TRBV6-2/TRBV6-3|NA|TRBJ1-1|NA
CASSHTFRNTEAFF
TGTGCCAGCAGCCACACCTTCAGGAACACTGAAGCTTTCTTT
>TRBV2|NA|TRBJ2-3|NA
CASRPGSTDTQYF
TGTGCCAGCAGACCGGGTAGCACAGATACGCAGTATTTT
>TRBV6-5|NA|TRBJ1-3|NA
CASSPTGYSGNTIYF
TGTGCCAGCAGTCCGACAGGCTACTCTGGAAACACCATATATTTT
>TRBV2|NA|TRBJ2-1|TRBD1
CASSVVLDRGGNEQFF
TGTGCCAGCAGTGTGGTGTTGGACAGGGGTGGGAATGAGCAGTTCTTC
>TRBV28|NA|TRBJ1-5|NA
CASISGGGQPQHF
TGTGCCAGCATTTCAGGCGGGGGACAGCCCCAGCATTTT
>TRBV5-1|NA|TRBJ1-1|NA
CASSLAGVVTEAFF
TGCGCCAGCAGCTTGGCGGGGGTGGTCACTGAAGCTTTCTTT
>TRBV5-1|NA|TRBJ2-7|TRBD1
CASSAWTGNEQYF
TGCGCCAGCAGCGCCTGGACAGGCAACGAGCAGTACTTC
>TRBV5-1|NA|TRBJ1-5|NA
CASSLDGGNSNQPQHF
TGCGCCAGCAGCTTGGATGGGGGGAATAGCAATCAGCCCCAGCATTTT
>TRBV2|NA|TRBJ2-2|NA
CASKETRIGTGELFF
TGTGCCAGCAAGGAGACTAGAATTGGCACCGGGGAGCTGTTTTTT
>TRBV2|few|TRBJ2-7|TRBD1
CASREGQGISYEQYF
TGTGCCAGCAGGGAGGGACAGGGTATCTCCTACGAGCAGTACTTC
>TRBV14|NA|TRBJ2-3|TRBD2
CASSRRETSASTDTQYF
TGTGCCAGCAGCCGCCGCGAGACTAGCGCGAGCACAGATACGCAGTATTTT
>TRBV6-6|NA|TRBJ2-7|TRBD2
CASSYGQGGVKEQYF
TGTGCCAGCAGTTACGGGCAGGGAGGGGTCAAGGAGCAGTACTTC
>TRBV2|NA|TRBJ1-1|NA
CASSKDSNTEAFF
TGTGCCAGCAGTAAGGACAGTAACACTGAAGCTTTCTTT
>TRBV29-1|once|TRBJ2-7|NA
CSVESPGEQYF
TGCAGCGTTGAATCTCCGGGAGAGCAGTACTTC
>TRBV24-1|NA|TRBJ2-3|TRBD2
CATSDPGLADTQYF
TGTGCCACCAGTGACCCAGGACTAGCAGATACGCAGTATTTT
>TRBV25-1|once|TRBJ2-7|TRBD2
CASSGPGLAGPQYF
TGTGCCAGCAGTGGCCCGGGACTAGCGGGACCGCAGTACTTC
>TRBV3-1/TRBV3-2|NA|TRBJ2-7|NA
CASSQDLVTGGGSPYEQYF
TGTGCCAGCAGCCAGGATTTAGTAACTGGGGGCGGATCTCCCTACGAGCAGTACTTC
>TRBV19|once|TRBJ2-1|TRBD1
CASSVDRGKIGEQFF
TGTGCCAGTAGCGTTGACAGGGGGAAAATCGGTGAGCAGTTCTTC
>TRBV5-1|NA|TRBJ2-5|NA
CASSFSQGGTQYF
TGCGCCAGCAGCTTTTCTCAGGGTGGGACCCAGTACTTC
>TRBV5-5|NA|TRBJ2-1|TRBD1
CASSDRQGSYNEQFF
TGTGCCAGCAGCGATAGACAGGGGTCCTACAATGAGCAGTTCTTC
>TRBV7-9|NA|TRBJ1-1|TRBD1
CASIHGTGEAFF
TGTGCCAGCATCCATGGGACAGGAGAAGCTTTCTTT
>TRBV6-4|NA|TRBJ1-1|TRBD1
CASSDSPGGTEAFF
TGTGCCAGCAGTGACTCCCCAGGGGGGACTGAAGCTTTCTTT
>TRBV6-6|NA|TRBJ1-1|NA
CASRSLNTEAFF
TGTGCCAGCAGGTCCTTGAACACTGAAGCTTTCTTT
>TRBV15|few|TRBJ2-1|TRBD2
CATSIPGLAREQFF
TGTGCCACCAGCATCCCAGGACTAGCCAGGGAGCAGTTCTTC
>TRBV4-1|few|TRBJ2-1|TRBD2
CASSRGGLATYNEQFF
TGCGCCAGCAGCCGTGGGGGACTAGCGACATACAATGAGCAGTTCTTC
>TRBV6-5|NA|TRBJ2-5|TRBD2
CASSYWASGQETQYF
TGTGCCAGCAGTTACTGGGCTAGCGGCCAAGAGACCCAGTACTTC
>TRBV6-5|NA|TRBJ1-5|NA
CASSFPGTRNQPQHF
TGTGCCAGCAGTTTTCCCGGGACAAGGAATCAGCCCCAGCATTTT
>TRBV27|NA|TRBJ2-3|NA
CASSSSSDYPADTQYF
TGTGCCAGCAGTTCCTCATCGGACTATCCGGCAGATACGCAGTATTTT
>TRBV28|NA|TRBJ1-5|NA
CASSLRQGLHF
TGTGCCAGCAGTTTAAGGCAGGGATTACATTTT
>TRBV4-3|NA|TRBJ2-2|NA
CASSQGGPTGELFF
TGCGCCAGCAGCCAAGGGGGGCCCACCGGGGAGCTGTTTTTT
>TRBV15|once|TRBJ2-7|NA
CATSISGYEQYF
TGTGCCACCAGCATCAGCGGTTACGAGCAGTACTTC
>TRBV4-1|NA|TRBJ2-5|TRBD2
CASSPDGGDLYQETQYF
TGCGCCAGCAGCCCCGATGGGGGGGACTTGTACCAAGAGACCCAGTACTTC
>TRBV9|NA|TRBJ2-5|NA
CASSVSVQVQETQYF
TGTGCCAGCAGCGTATCTGTACAGGTTCAAGAGACCCAGTACTTC
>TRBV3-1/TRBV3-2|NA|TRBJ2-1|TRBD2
CASSTAGGPHNEQFF
TGTGCCAGCAGCACGGCGGGGGGCCCCCACAATGAGCAGTTCTTC
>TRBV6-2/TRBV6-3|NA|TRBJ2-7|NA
CASSYSGLTTPSAKYEQYF
TGTGCCAGCAGTTACTCCGGACTGACGACTCCGTCGGCTAAATACGAGCAGTACTTC
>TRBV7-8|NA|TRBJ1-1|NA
CASSLVSRHSNTEAFF
TGTGCCAGCAGCTTAGTCTCTCGTCACTCGAACACTGAAGCTTTCTTT
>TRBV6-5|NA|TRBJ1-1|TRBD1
CASIPPNRGNTEAFF
TGTGCCAGCATCCCCCCCAACAGGGGGAACACTGAAGCTTTCTTT
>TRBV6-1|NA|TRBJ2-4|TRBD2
CASSEGASGRLSIQYF
TGTGCCAGCAGTGAAGGCGCTAGCGGGAGGTTGTCCATTCAGTACTTC
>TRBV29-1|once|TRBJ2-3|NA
CSGETGTDTQYF
TGCAGCGGGGAGACTGGCACAGATACGCAGTATTTT
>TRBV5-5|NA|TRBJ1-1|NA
CASSLVPGNTEAFF
TGTGCCAGCAGCTTGGTTCCAGGGAACACTGAAGCTTTCTTT
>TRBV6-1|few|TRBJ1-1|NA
CASRQGNTEAFF
TGTGCCAGCAGACAGGGGAACACTGAAGCTTTCTTT
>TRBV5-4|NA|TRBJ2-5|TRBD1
CASSLRGQEETQYF
TGTGCCAGCAGCCTTCGAGGACAGGAGGAGACCCAGTACTTC
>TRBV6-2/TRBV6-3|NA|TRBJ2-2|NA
CASSYTQGNPNTGELFF
TGTGCCAGCAGTTATACCCAGGGGAACCCGAACACCGGGGAGCTGTTTTTT
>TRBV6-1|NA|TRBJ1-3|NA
CASSDGASGNTIYF
TGTGCCAGCAGTGATGGGGCGAGCGGAAACACCATATATTTT
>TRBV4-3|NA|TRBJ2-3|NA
CASSLSGWGVTDTQYF
TGCGCCAGCAGCCTCAGCGGGTGGGGGGTCACAGATACGCAGTATTTT
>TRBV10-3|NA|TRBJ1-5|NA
CATREYNQPQHF
TGTGCCACCCGGGAGTACAATCAGCCCCAGCATTTT
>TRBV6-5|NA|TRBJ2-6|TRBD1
CASSPTGTGANVLTF
TGTGCCAGCAGTCCGACAGGGACTGGGGCCAACGTCCTGACTTTC
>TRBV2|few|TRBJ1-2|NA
CASSDQGLNYGYTF
TGTGCCAGCAGTGACCAGGGATTAAACTATGGCTACACCTTC
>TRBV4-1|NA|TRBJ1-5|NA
CASRLALNQPQHF
TGCGCCAGCAGGTTGGCCCTCAATCAGCCCCAGCATTTT
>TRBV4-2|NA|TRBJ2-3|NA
CASSQAPGTDTQYF
TGTGCCAGCAGTCAGGCACCTGGCACAGATACGCAGTATTTT